This TCR beta chain derives from a study of cytomegalovirus exposure and HLA in healthy donors. Study summary: Later analysis reported that the 120 or so validation repertoires shared the platform of the 600 to 750 first-cohort repertoires.

Overall study results and limits: Confirmation in vitro established that three CMV-associated chains were specific for CMV antigens. Per published reports, the classifier diagnosed cytomegalovirus status with high specificity and sensitivity.

CDR1 and CDR2 (germline): LNHDA, SQIVND (reference sequence). After removal of 5 bases from V and 0 bases from J, the junction contained 6 bases not matched to a gene. This CDR3 region has 15 residues. This table comes from immunoSEQ multiplex PCR, and its TCRdb copy is limited to in-frame clones, with some not included. Of about 200,000 clones listed, less than 85% are singletons. As to this clone: Its antigen is undetermined.

The clonotype comes from a young woman in good health and CMV-seronegative. The rearrangement joins TRBV19 to TRBJ1-2; the match to TRBD1 covers 7 bases. The sequencing input was PBMCs. CDR3 sequence: CASSVGTATNYGYTF. The CDR3 DNA reads as TGTGCCAGTAGTGTCGGGACAGCGACTAACTATGGCTACACCTTC.